This T cell receptor (beta chain) was profiled in a study of blood T cell repertoires in COVID-19. Whole-study context: Samples representing acute and convalescent COVID-19 were sourced from the United States, Italy and Spain. Sources were T cells, B-cell-depleted T cells, or PBMCs; the material itself was cDNA or gDNA.

Clinical histories supplied by participants themselves formed the basis of cohort assignment. V lost 4 bases, J lost 1 base, and 6 bases stayed unmatched. The CDR3 is made up of 16 amino acids. CDR1 is SGHRS, CDR2 YFSETQ, per germline. Assay: immunoSEQ multiplex PCR; the TCRdb copy retains only in-frame clones and omits some. The table lists approximately 250,000 clones, 70% to 90% of them singletons. The TCR was taken from a woman aged 50 to 60 with acute COVID-19. The chain uses TRBV5-1 and TRBJ2-2; 8 bases map to TRBD1. Source material: PBMCs or T cells enriched from blood (not recorded which). CDR3 loop: CASSHQQGGNTGELFF. CDR3 sequence (DNA): TGCGCCAGCAGCCACCAACAGGGGGGGAACACCGGGGAGCTGTTTTTT. The full variable domain, with the rest looked up from reference TRBV5-1 and TRBJ2-2, is KAGVTQTPRYLIKTRGQQVTLSCSPISGHRSVSWYQQTPGQGLQFLFEYFSETQRNKGNFPGRFSGRQFSNSRSEMNVSTLELGDSALYLCASSHQQGGNTGELFFGEGSRLTVL.